This record concerns one T cell receptor (beta chain) sequence. The source of the sample is a study of blood T cell repertoires in COVID-19. Cohorts were determined from participant-reported clinical history. The germline gives CDR1 SGHTA, CDR2 FQGNSA. Trimming cost V 5 bases and J 2 bases, with 14 bases left between them. This CDR3 contains 15 residues. TCRdb's table, derived via immunoSEQ multiplex PCR, lists solely in-frame clones and lacks some. Of roughly 420,000 clones listed, approximately 88% were seen once; the top ten hold around 0.95%. The sequenced sample was PBMCs or T cells enriched from blood (not recorded which). The V call is TRBV7-2, the J call TRBJ2-3; tentative D call: TRBD1 (5 bases). The receptor's source is a woman between 25 and 40 years old with acute COVID-19. CDR3 region: CASSNGQTATDTQYF. The CDR3 DNA follows: TGTGCCAGCAGCAACGGACAAACAGCCACAGATACGCAGTATTTT.